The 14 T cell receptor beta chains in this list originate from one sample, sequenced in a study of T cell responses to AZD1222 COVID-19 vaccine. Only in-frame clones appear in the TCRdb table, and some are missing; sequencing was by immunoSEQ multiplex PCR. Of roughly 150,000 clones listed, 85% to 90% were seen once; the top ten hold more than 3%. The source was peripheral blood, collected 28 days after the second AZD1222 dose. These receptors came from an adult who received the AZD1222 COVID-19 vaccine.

The chain's CDR3 is CASSFSANTGELFF. As DNA, the CDR3 is TGTGCCAGCAGCTTTAGCGCGAACACCGGGGAGCTGTTTTTT. This rearrangement joins TRBV7-9 to TRBJ2-2; possibly TRBD2 for D (5 bases). V was shortened by 3 bases and J by 0 bases, with 5 bases between the two germline ends. Germline V gene lookup returns CDR1 SEHNR and CDR2 FQNEAQ (reference sequence). The CDR3 spans 14 residues.

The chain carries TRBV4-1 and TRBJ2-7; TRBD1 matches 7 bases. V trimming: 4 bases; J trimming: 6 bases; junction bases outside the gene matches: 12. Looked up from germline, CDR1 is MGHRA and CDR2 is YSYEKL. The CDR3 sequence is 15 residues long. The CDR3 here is CASSPLLSRGREQYF. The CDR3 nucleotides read TGCGCCAGCAGCCCCCTTCTATCTAGGGGGCGCGAGCAGTACTTC.

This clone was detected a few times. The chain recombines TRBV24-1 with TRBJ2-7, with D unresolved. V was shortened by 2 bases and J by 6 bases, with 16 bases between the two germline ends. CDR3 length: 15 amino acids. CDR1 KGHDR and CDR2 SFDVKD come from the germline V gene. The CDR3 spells CATSDSDLGFSEQYF. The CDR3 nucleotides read TGTGCCACCAGTGATTCCGATTTGGGGTTTAGCGAGCAGTACTTC.

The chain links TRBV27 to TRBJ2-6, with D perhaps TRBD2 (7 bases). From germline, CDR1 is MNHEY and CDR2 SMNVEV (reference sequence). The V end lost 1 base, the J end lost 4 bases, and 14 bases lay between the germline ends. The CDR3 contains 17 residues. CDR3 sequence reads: CASSLLAGATGANVLTF. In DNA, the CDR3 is TGTGCCAGCAGTTTATTGGCGGGGGCCACCGGGGCCAACGTCCTGACTTTC.

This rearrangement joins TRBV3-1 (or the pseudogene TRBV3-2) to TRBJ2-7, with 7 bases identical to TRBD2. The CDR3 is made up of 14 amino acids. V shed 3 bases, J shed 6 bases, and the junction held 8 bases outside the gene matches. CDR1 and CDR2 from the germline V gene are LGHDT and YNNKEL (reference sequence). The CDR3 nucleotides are TGTGCCAGCAGCCAGAAACTAGCGATAGGCGAGCAGTACTTC. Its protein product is CASSQKLAIGEQYF.

The CDR3 bases are TGTGCCAGCTCACTACAGGGTGGAGAAAAACTGTTTTTT. Translating it yields CASSLQGGEKLFF. The chain uses TRBV18 and TRBJ1-4; weak D call: TRBD1 (6 bases). CDR1 is KGHSH and CDR2 is LQKENI in the germline V gene. The V gene lost 4 bases and the J gene lost 8 bases, with 11 bases spanning the gap. The CDR3 totals 13 residues.

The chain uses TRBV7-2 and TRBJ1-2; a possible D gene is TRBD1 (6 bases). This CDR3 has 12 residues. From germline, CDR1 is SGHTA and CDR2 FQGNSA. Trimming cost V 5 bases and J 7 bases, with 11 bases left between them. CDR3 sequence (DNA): TGTGCCAGCAGCGAACAGGGCCGTGGCTACACCTTC. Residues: CASSEQGRGYTF.

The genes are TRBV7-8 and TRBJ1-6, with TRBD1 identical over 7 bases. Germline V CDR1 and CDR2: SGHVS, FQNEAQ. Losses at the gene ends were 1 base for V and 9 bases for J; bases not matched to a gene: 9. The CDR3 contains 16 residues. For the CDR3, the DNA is TGTGCCAGCAGCTTAGTCCGAGGGGGCTCTGGTTCACCCCTCCACTTT. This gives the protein CASSLVRGGSGSPLHF.

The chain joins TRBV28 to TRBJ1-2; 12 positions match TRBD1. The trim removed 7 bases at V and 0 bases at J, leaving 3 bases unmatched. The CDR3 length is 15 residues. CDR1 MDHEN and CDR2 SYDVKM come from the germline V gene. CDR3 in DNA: TGTGCCAGCAAGGGACAGGGGGCTCCTAACTATGGCTACACCTTC. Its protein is CASKGQGAPNYGYTF.

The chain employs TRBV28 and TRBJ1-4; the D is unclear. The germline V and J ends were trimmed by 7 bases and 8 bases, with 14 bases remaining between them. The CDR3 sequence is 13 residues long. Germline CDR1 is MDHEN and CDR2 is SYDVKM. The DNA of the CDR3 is TGTGCCAGCATGACCTCGGGTCTGGAAAAACTGTTTTTT. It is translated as CASMTSGLEKLFF.

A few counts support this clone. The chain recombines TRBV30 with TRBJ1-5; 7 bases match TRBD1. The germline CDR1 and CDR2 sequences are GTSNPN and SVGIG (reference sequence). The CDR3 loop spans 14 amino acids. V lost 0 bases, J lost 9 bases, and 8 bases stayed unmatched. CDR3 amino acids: CAWSVGGASWPQHF. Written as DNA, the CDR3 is TGTGCCTGGAGTGTAGGGGGCGCTTCTTGGCCCCAGCATTTT.

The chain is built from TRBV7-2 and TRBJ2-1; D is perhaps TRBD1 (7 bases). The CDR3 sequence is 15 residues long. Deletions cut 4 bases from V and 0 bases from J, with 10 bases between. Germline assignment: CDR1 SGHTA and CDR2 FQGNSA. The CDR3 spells CASSWGDSSYNEQFF. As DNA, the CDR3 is TGTGCCAGCAGCTGGGGGGACAGCTCCTACAATGAGCAGTTCTTC. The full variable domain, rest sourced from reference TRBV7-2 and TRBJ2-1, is GAGVSQSPSNKVTEKGKDVELRCDPISGHTALYWYRQSLGQGLEFLIYFQGNSAPDKSGLPSDRFSAERTGGSVSTLTIQRTQQEDSAVYLCASSWGDSSYNEQFFGPGTRLTVL.

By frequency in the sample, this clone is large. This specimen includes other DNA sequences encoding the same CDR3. CDR3 sequence (DNA): TGTGCCAGCAGCTTGCGAGCGACTGACTATGGCTACACCTTC. This codes for CASSLRATDYGYTF. The chain uses TRBV5-8 and TRBJ1-2; D ambiguous. This CDR3 is 14 amino acids long. Looked up from germline, CDR1 is SGHTS and CDR2 is YDEGEE. The V and J ends lost 1 base and 3 bases respectively, with 10 bases between them.

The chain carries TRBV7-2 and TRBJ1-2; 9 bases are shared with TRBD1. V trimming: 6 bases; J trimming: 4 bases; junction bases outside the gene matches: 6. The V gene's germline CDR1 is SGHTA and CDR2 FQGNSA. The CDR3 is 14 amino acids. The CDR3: CASSSGTGSYGYTF. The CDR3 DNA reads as TGTGCCAGCAGTTCCGGGACAGGGAGCTATGGCTACACCTTC.